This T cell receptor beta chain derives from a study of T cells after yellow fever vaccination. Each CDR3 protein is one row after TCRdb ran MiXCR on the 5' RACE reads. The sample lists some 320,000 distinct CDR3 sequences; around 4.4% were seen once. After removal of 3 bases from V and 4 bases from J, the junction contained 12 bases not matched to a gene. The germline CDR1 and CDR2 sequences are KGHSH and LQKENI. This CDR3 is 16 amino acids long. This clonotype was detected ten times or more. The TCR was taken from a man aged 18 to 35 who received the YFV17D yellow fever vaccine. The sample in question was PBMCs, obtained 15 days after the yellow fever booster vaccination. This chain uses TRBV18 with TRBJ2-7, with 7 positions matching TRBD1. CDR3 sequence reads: CASSPLRVGGLYEQYV. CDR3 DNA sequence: TGTGCCAGCTCACCCCTAAGAGTAGGGGGCTTATACGAGCAGTACGTC.